Here is one TCR beta chain with its context. The sample is drawn from a study of T cells in tuberculosis. The method was immunoSEQ multiplex PCR; TCRdb's version includes in-frame clones alone and lacks a portion of them. Of around 30,000 clones listed, approximately 93% were seen once; the top ten hold 9.5% to 12%. The V end was cut by 2 bases, the J end by 8 bases, with 13 bases between. CDR1 is MNHNS and CDR2 is SASEGT in the germline V gene. The CDR3 loop spans 14 amino acids. The time point denotes: new active TB diagnosis, blood taken before or within 7 days of starting treatment. V and J are TRBV6-1 and TRBJ1-3; D might be TRBD1 (5 bases). The material sequenced was PBMCs, taken at tuberculosis diagnosis. The receptor comes from an adult with tuberculosis. Written as DNA, the CDR3 is TGTGCCAGCAGTGAAAACAGGAATGTGGACACCATATATTTT. This codes for CASSENRNVDTIYF.